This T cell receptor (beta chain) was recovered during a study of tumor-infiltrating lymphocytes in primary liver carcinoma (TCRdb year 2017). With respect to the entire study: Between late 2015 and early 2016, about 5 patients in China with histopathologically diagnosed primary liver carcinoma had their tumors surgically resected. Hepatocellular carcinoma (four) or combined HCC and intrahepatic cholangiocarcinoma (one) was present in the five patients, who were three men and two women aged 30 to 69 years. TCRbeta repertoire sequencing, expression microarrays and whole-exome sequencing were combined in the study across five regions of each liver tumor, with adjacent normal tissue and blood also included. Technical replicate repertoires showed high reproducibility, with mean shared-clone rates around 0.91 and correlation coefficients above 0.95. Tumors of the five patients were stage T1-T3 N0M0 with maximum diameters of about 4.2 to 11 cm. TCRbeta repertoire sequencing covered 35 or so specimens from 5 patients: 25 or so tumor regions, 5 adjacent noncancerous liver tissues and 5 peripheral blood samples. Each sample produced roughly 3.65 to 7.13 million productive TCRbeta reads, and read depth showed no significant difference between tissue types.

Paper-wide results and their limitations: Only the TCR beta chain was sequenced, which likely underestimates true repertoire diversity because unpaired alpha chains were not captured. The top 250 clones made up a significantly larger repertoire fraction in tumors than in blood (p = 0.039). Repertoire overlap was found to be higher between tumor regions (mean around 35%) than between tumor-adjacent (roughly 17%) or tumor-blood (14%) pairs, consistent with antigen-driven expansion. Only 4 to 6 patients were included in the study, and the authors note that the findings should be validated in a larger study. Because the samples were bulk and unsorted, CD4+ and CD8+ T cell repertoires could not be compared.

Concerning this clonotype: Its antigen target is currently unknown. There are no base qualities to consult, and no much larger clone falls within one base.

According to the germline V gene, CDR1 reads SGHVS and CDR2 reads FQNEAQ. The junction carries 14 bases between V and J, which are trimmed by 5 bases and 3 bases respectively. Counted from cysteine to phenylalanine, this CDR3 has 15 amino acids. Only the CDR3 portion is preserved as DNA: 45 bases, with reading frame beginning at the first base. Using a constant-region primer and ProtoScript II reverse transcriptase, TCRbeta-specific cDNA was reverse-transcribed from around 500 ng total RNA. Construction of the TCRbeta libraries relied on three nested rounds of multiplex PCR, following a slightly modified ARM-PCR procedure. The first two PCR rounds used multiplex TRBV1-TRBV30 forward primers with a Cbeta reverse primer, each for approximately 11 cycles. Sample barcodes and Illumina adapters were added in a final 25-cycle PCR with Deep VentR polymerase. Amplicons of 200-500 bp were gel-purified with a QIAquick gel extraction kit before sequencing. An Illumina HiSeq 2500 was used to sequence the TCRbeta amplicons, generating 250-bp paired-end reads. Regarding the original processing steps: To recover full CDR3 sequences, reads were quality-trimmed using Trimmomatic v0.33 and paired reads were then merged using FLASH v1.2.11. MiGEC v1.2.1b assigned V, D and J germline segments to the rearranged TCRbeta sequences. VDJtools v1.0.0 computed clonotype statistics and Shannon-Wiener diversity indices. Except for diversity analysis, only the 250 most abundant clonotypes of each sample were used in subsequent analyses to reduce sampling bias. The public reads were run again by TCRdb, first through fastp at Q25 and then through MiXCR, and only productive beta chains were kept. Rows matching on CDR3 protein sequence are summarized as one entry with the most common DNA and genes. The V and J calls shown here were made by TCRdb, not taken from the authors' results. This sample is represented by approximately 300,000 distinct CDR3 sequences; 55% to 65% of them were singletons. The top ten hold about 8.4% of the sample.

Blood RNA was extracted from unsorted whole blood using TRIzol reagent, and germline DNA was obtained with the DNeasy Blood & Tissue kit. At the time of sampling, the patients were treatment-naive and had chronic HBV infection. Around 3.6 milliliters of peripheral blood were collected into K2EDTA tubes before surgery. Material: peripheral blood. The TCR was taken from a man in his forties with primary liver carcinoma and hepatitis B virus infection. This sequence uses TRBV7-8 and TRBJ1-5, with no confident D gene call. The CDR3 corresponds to CASSGQTTFNQPQHF. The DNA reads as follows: TGTGCCAGCAGCGGCCAGACTACATTCAATCAGCCCCAGCATTTT. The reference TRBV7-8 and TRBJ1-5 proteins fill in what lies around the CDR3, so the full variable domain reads GAGVSQSPRYKVAKRGQDVALRCDPISGHVSLFWYQQALGQGPEFLTYFQNEAQLDKSGLPSDRFFAERPEGSVSTLKIQRTQQEDSAVYLCASSGQTTFNQPQHFGDGTRLSIL.